What follows is one TCR beta chain and its context. This record belongs to a study of blood T cells in healthy people across ages. The CDR3 is 17 residues long. In germline, CDR1 is SGHVS, CDR2 FNYEAQ. Trimming removed 1 base from V and 1 base from J, with 14 bases in between. It was with a sample-barcoded 5' primer and a J-beta primer mix that a second PCR of roughly 7 to 12 cycles was run. TCRdb re-analysed the 5' RACE reads in MiXCR, keeping a single row per CDR3 protein. The sample contains around 700,000 distinct CDR3 sequences, about 25% of which appear only once. The same data also went into a second study, on T cells of mothers and their children.

The source material was blood. This receptor was identified in a boy aged 5-17 years in good health. The gene calls are TRBV7-6 and TRBJ1-5; D might be TRBD1 (6 bases). In DNA form, the CDR3 reads TGTGCCAGCAGCTTAGAACAGGGCCGTTTCAGCAATCAGCCCCAGCATTTT. Residues: CASSLEQGRFSNQPQHF.